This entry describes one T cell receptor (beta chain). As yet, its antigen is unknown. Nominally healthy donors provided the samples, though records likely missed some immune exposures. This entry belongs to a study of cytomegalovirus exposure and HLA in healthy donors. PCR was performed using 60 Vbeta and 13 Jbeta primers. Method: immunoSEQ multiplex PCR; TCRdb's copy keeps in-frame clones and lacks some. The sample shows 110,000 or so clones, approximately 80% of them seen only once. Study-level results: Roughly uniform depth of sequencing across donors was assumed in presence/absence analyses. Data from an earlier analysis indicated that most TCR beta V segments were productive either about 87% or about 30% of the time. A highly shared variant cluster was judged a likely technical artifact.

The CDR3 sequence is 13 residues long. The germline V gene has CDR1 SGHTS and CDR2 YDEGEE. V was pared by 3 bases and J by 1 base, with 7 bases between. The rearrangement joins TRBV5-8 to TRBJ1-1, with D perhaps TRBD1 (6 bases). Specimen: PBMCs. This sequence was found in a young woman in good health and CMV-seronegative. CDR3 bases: TGTGCCAGCAGCTCACAGGGGAACACTGAAGCTTTCTTT. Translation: CASSSQGNTEAFF.